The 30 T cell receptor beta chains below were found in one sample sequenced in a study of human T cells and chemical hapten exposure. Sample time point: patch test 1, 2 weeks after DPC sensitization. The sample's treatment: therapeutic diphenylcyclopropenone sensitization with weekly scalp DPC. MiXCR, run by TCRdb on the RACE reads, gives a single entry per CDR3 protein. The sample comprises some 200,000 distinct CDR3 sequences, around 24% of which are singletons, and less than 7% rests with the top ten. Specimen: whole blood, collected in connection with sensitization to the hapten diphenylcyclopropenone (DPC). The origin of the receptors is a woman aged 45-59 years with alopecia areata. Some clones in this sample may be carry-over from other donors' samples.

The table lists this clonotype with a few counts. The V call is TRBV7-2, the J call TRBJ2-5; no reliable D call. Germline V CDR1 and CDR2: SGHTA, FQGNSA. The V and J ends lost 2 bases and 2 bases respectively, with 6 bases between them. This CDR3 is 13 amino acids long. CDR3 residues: CASSLMVQETQYF. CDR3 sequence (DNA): TGTGCCAGCAGCTTAATGGTACAAGAGACCCAGTACTTC.

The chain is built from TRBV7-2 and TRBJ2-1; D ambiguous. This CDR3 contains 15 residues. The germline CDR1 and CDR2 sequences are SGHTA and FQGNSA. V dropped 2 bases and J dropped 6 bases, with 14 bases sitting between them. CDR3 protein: CASSLNAGVVNEQFF. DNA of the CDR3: TGTGCCAGCAGCTTAAACGCCGGAGTTGTCAATGAGCAGTTCTTC.

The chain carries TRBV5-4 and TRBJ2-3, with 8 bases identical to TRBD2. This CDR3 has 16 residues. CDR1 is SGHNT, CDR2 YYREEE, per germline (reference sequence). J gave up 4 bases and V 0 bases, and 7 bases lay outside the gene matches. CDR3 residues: CASSLAAGGRADTQYF. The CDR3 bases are TGTGCCAGCAGCTTGGCGGCGGGAGGACGGGCAGATACGCAGTATTTT.

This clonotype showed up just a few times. CDR3 coding DNA: TGCAGTGCTAGCGTGGGCGCTGGGTATACGCAGTATTTT. It encodes CSASVGAGYTQYF. The chain employs TRBV20-1 and TRBJ2-3; D remains ambiguous. CDR1 and CDR2 (germline): DFQATT, SNEGSKA (reference sequence). Trimming shortened V by 3 bases and J by 7 bases, and 14 bases separated the two germline ends. The CDR3 runs 13 residues.

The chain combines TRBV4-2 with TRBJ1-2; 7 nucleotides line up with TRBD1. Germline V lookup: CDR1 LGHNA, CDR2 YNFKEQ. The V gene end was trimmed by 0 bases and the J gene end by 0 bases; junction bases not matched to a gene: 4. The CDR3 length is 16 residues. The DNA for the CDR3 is TGTGCCAGCAGCCAAGAAGGGGGACAGACTAACTATGGCTACACCTTC. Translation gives CASSQEGGQTNYGYTF.

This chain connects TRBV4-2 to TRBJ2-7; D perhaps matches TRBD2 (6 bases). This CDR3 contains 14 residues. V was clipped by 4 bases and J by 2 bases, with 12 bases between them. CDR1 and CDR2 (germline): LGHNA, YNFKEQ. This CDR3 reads CASSPLAVAYEQYF. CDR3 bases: TGTGCCAGCAGCCCATTAGCGGTTGCCTACGAGCAGTACTTC.

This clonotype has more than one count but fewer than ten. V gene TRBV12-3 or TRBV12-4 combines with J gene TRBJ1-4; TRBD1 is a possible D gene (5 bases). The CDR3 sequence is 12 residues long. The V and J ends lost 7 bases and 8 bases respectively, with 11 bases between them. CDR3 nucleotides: TGTGCCAGCACCTTAGGGGAGGAAAAACTGTTTTTT. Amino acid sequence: CASTLGEEKLFF.

The CDR3 sequence is CASKTVTNEKLFF. The CDR3 DNA reads as TGTGCCAGTAAGACAGTAACTAATGAAAAACTGTTTTTT. This sequence joins TRBV7-8 and TRBJ1-4, with a possible D match to TRBD1 (5 bases). Germline assignment: CDR1 SGHVS and CDR2 FQNEAQ. Trimming took off 9 bases at V and 1 base at J, with 9 bases between the two ends. CDR3 length: 13 residues.

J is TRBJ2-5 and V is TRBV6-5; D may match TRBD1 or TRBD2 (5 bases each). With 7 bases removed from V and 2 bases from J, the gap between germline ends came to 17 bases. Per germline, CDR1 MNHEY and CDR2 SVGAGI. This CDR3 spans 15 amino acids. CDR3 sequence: CASTLQGTGQETQYF. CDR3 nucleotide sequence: TGTGCCAGCACCCTCCAAGGGACCGGTCAAGAGACCCAGTACTTC.

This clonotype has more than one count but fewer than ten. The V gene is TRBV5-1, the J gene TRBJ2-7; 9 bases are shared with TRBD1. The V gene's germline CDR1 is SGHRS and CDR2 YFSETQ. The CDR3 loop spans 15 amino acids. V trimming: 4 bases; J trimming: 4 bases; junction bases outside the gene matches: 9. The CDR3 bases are TGCGCCAGCAGCCAACTACAGGGGGCGGGTTACGAGCAGTACTTC. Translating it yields CASSQLQGAGYEQYF.

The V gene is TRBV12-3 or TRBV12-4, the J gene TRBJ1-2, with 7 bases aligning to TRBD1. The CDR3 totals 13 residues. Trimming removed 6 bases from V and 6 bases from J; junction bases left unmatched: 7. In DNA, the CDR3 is TGTGCCAGCAGCCTTGACAGGGTCAATGGCTACACCTTC. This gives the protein CASSLDRVNGYTF.

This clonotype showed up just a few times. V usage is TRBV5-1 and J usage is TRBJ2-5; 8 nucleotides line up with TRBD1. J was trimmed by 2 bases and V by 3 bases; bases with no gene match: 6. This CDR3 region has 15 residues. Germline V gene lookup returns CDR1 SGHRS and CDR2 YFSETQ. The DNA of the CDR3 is TGCGCCAGCAGCTACGGACAGGGCTCGCAAGAGACCCAGTACTTC. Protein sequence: CASSYGQGSQETQYF. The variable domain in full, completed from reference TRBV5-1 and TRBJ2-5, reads KAGVTQTPRYLIKTRGQQVTLSCSPISGHRSVSWYQQTPGQGLQFLFEYFSETQRNKGNFPGRFSGRQFSNSRSEMNVSTLELGDSALYLCASSYGQGSQETQYFGPGTRLLVL.

In DNA form, the CDR3 reads TGCAGTGCTAGAGATCAAGTCACTGAAGCTTTCTTT. Translated: CSARDQVTEAFF. The chain joins TRBV20-1 to TRBJ1-1; the D is unclear. Germline V gene lookup returns CDR1 DFQATT and CDR2 SNEGSKA (reference sequence). V lost 0 bases to trimming and J lost 4 bases, with 6 bases between them. The CDR3 runs 12 residues.

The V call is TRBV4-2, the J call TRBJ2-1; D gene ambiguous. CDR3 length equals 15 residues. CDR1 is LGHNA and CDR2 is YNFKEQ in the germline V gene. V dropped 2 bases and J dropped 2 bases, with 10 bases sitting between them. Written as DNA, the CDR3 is TGTGCCAGCAGCCAAAGTCCTAGAGCCTACAATGAGCAGTTCTTC. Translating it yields CASSQSPRAYNEQFF.

CDR3 coding DNA: TGCAGCGTTTACCCTTCGTCAGGTTGGACTGAAGCTTTCTTT. This encodes CSVYPSSGWTEAFF. The V and J genes are TRBV29-1 and TRBJ1-1; D is undetermined. This CDR3 is 14 amino acids long. The germline CDR1 and CDR2 sequences are SQVTM and ANQGSEA. V was trimmed by 5 bases and J by 5 bases, leaving 18 bases between them.

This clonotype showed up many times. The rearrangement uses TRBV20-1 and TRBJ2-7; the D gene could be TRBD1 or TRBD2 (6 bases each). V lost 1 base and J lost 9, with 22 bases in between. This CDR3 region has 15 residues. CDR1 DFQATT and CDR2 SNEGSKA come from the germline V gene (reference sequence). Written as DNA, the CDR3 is TGCAGTGCTAGAGTCCAGACAGGAGGGAGTGTTGGGCAGTACTTC. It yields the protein CSARVQTGGSVGQYF.

The CDR3 sequence is CASRGVYEQYF. As DNA, the CDR3 is TGCGCCAGCAGGGGGGTCTACGAGCAGTACTTC. This chain uses TRBV10-2 with TRBJ2-7; D assignment may be TRBD1 or TRBD2 (5 bases each). Trimming cost V 6 bases and J 3 bases, with 6 bases left between them. This CDR3 has 11 residues. The V gene's germline CDR1 is WSHSY and CDR2 SAAADI.

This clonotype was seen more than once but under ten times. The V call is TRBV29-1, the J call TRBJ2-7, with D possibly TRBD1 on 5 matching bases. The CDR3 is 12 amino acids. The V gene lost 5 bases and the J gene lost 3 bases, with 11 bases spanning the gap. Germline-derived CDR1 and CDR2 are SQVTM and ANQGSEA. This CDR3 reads CSVRDSFYEQYF. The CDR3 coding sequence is TGCAGCGTTAGAGACAGCTTCTACGAGCAGTACTTC.

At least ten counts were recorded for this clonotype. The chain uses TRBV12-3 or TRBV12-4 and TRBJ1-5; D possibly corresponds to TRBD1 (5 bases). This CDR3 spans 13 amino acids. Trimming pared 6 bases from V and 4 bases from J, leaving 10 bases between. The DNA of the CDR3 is TGTGCCAGCAGAATTGGGGGGAATCAGCCCCAGCATTTT. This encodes CASRIGGNQPQHF.

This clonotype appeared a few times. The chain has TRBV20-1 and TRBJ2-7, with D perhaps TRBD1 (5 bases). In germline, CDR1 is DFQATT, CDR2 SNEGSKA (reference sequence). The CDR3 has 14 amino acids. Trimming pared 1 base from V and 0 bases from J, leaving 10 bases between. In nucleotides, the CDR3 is TGCAGTGCTAGAGCCGACAGTTACTCCTACGAGCAGTACTTC. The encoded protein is CSARADSYSYEQYF.

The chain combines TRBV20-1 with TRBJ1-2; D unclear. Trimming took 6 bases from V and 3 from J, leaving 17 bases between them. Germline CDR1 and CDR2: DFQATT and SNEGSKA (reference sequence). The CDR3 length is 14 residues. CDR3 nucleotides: TGCAGTGCGTGGGGTGGAGGGTCCGACTATGGCTACACCTTC. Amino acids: CSAWGGGSDYGYTF.

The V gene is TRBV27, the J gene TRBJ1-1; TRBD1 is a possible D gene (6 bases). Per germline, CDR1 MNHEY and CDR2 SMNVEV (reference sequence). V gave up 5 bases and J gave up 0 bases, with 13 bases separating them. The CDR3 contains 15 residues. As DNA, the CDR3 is TGTGCCAGCAGTCCCCCGTGGGGGCTGAACACTGAAGCTTTCTTT. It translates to CASSPPWGLNTEAFF.

In DNA form, the CDR3 reads TGCGCCAGCAGCCGCTGGACAGATAGTTATGGCTACACCTTC. Its protein product is CASSRWTDSYGYTF. This chain connects TRBV10-2 to TRBJ1-2, with a weak D call TRBD1 (6 bases). Trimming left V 6 bases short and J 5 bases short, with 16 bases between. The CDR3 runs 14 residues. Looked up from germline, CDR1 is WSHSY and CDR2 is SAAADI.

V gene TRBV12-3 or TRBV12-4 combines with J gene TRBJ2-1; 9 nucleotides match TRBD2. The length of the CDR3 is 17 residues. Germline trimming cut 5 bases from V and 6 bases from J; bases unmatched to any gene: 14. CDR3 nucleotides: TGTGCCAGCAGTCTATCCTTAGCGGGAGTAGGAGGCAATGAGCAGTTCTTC. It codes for CASSLSLAGVGGNEQFF.

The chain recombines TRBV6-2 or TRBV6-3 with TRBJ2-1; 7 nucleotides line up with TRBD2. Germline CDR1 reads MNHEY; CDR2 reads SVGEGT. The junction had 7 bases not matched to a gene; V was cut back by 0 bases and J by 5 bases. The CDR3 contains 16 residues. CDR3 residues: CASSYSIQRGNNEQFF. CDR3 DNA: TGTGCCAGCAGTTACTCGATCCAGCGGGGAAACAATGAGCAGTTCTTC.

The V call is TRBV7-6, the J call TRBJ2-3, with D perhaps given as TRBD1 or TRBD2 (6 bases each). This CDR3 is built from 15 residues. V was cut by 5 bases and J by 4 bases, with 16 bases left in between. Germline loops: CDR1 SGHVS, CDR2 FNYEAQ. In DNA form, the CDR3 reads TGTGCCAGCAGCGCCGGGGGCTCCCAGGCAGATACGCAGTATTTT. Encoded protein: CASSAGGSQADTQYF.

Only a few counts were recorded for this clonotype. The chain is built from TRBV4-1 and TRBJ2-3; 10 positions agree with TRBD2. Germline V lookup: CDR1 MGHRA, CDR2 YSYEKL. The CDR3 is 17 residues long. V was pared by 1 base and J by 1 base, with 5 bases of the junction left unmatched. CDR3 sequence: CASSQVSTSGGTDTQYF. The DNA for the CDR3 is TGCGCCAGCAGCCAAGTCTCCACTAGCGGGGGCACAGATACGCAGTATTTT.

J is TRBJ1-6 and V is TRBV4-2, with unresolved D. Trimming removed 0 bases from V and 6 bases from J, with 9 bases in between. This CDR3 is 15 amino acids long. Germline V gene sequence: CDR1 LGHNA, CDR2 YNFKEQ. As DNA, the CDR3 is TGTGCCAGCAGCCAAGAATCGGGGATTAATTCACCCCTCCACTTT. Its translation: CASSQESGINSPLHF.

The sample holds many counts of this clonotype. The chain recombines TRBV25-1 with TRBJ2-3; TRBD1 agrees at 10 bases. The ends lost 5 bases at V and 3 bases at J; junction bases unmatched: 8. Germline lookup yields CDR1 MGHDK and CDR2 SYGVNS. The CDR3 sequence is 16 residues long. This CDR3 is CASSFNSGQGTDTQYF. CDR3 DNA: TGTGCCAGCAGTTTCAACTCGGGACAGGGGACAGATACGCAGTATTTT.

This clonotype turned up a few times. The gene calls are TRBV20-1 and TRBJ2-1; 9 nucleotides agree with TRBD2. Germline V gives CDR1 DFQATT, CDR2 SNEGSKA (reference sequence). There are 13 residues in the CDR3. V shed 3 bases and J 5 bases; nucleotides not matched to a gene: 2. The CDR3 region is CSASSGRNNEQFF. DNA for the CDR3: TGCAGTGCTAGTAGCGGGAGAAACAATGAGCAGTTCTTC.